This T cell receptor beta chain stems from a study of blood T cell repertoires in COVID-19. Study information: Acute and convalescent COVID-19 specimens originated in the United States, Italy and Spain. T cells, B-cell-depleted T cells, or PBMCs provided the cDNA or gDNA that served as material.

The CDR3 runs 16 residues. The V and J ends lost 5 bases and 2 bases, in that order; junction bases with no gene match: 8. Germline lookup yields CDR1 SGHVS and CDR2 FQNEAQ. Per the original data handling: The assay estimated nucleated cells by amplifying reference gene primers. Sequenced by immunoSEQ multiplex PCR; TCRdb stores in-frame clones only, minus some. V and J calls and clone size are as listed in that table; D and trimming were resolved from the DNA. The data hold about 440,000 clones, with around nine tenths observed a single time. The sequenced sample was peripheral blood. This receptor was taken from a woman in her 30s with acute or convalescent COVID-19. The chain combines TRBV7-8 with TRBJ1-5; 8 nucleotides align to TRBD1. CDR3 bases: TGTGCCAGCAGCCGGGACAGGCTCTCCGGCAATCAGCCCCAGCATTTT. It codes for CASSRDRLSGNQPQHF.